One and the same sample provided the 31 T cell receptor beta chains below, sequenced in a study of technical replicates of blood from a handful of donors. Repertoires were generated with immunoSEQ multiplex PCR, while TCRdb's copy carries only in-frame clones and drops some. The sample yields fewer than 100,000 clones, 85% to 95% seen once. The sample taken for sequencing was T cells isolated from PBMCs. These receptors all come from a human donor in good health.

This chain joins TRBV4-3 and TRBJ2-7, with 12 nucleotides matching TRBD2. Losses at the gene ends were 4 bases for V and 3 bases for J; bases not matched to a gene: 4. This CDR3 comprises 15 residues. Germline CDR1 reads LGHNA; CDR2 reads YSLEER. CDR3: CASSPTSGGLYEQYF. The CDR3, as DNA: TGCGCCAGCAGCCCGACTAGCGGGGGACTCTACGAGCAGTACTTC.

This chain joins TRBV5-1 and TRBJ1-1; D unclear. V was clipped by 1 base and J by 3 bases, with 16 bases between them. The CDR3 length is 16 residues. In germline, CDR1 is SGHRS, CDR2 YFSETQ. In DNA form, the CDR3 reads TGCGCCAGCAGCTTGTTCTTATTGTCGGCGGACACTGAAGCTTTCTTT. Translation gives CASSLFLLSADTEAFF. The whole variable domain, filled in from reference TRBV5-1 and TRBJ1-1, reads KAGVTQTPRYLIKTRGQQVTLSCSPISGHRSVSWYQQTPGQGLQFLFEYFSETQRNKGNFPGRFSGRQFSNSRSEMNVSTLELGDSALYLCASSLFLLSADTEAFFGQGTRLTVV.

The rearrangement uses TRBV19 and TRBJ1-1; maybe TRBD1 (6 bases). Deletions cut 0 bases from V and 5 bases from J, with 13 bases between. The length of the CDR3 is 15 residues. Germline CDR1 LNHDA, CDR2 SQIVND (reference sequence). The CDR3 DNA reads TGTGCCAGTAGTATAGATCACGGGACATTAACTGAAGCTTTCTTT. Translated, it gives CASSIDHGTLTEAFF.

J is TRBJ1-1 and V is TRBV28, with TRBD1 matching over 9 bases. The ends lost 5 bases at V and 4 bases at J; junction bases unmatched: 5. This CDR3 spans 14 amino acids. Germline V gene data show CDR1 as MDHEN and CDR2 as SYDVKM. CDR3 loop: CASSLRQGGTEAFF. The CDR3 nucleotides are TGTGCCAGCAGTCTACGACAGGGGGGCACTGAAGCTTTCTTT.

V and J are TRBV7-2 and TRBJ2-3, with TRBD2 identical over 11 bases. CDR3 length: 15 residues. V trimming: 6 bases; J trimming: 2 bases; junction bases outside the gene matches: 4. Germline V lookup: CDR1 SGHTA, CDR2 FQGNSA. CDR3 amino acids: CASRLAGAYTDTQYF. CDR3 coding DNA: TGTGCCAGCAGACTAGCGGGAGCGTACACAGATACGCAGTATTTT.

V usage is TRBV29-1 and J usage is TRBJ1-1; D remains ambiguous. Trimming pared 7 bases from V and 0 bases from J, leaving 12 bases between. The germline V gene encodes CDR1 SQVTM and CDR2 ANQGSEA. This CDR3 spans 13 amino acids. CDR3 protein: CSARSYMNTEAFF. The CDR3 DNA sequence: TGCAGCGCGAGGAGTTACATGAACACTGAAGCTTTCTTT.

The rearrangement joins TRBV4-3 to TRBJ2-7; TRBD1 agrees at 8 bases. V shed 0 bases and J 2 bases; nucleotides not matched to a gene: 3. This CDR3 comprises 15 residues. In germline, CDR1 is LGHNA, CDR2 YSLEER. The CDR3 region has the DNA TGCGCCAGCAGCCAAGATTGGGGACAGGCCTACGAGCAGTACTTC. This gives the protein CASSQDWGQAYEQYF.

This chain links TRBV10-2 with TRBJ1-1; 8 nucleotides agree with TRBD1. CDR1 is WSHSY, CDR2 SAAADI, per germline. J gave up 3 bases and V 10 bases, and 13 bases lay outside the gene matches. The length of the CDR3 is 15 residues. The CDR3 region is CATQDGQGRYTEAFF. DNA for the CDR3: TGCGCCACCCAAGACGGACAGGGTAGATACACTGAAGCTTTCTTT.

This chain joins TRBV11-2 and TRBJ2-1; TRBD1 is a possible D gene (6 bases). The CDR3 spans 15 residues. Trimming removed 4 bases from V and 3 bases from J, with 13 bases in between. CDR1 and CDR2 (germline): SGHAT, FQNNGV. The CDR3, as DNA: TGTGCCAGCAGCTATAGGGGGATGGGCTACAATGAGCAGTTCTTC. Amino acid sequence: CASSYRGMGYNEQFF.

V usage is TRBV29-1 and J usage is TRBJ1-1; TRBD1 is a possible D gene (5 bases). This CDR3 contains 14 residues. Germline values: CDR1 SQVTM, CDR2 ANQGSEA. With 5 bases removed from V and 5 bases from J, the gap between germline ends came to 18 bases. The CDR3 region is CSVWFLGLRTEAFF. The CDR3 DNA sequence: TGCAGCGTTTGGTTTCTGGGACTCCGGACTGAAGCTTTCTTT.

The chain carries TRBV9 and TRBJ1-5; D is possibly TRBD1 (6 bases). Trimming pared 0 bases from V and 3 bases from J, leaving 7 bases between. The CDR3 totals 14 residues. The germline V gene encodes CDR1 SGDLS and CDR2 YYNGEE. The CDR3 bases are TGTGCCAGCAGCGTAGGGGGGCTCAATCAGCCCCAGCATTTT. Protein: CASSVGGLNQPQHF.

CDR3 nucleotides: TGTGCCAGCTCACCACGGACAGCCAACACTGAAGCTTTCTTT. It translates to CASSPRTANTEAFF. This rearrangement joins TRBV18 to TRBJ1-1; D is possibly TRBD1 (6 bases). Germline assignment: CDR1 KGHSH and CDR2 LQKENI. The CDR3 spans 14 residues. Trimming left V 1 base short and J 2 bases short, with 8 bases between.

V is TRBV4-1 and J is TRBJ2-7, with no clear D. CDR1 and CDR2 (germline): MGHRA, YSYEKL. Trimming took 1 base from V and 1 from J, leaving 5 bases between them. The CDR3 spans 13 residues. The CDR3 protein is CASSQVSSYEQYF. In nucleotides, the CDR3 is TGCGCCAGCAGCCAAGTCTCTTCCTACGAGCAGTACTTC.

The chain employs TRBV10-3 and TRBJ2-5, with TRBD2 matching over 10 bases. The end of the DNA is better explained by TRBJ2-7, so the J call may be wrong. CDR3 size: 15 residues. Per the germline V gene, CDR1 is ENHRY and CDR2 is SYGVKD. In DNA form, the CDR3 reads TGTGCCATCAGTGAGTCCGGGACTAGCGTATACGAGCAGTACTTC. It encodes CAISESGTSVYEQYF.

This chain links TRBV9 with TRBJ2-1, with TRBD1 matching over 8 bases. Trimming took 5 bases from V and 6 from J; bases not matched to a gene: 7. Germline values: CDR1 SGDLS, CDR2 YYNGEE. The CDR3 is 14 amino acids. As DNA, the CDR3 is TGTGCCAGCAGACCGGGACAGGCGGGCAATGAGCAGTTCTTC. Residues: CASRPGQAGNEQFF.

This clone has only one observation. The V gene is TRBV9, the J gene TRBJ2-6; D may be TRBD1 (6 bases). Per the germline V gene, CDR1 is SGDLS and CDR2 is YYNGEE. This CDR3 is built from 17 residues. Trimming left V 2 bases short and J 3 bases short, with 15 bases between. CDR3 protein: CASSVRGSGYGANVLTF. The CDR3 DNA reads TGTGCCAGCAGCGTCAGGGGAAGTGGATATGGGGCCAACGTCCTGACTTTC.

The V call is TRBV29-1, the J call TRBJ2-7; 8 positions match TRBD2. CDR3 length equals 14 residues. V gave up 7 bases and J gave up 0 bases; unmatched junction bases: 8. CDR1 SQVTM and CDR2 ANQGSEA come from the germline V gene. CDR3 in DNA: TGCAGCGCTGGACTTGCGGGGGGCTCCTACGAGCAGTACTTC. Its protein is CSAGLAGGSYEQYF.

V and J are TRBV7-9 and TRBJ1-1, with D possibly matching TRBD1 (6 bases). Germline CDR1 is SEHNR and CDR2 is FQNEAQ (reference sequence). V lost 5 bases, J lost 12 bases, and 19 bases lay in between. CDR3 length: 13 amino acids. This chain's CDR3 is CASSPGDSFATFF. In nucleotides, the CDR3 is TGTGCCAGCAGCCCAGGGGATTCCTTCGCGACTTTCTTT.

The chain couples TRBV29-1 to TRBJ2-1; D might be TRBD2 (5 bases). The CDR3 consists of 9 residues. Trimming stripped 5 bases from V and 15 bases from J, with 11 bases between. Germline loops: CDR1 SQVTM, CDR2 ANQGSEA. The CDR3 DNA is TGCAGCGTTCTGGAGGTGCCGTTCTTC. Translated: CSVLEVPFF.

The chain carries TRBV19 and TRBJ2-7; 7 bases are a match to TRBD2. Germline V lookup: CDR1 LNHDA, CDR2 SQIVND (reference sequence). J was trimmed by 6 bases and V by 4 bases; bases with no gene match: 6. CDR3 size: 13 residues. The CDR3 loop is CASSRREGVEQYF. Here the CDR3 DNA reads TGTGCCAGTAGTAGGAGGGAGGGCGTCGAGCAGTACTTC.

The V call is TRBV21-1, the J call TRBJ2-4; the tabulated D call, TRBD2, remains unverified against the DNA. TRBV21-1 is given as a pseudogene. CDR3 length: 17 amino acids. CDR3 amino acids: CASSNDLMTSGKNIQYF. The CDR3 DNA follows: TGTGCCAGCAGCAATGATCTAATGACTAGCGGCAAAAACATTCAGTACTTC.

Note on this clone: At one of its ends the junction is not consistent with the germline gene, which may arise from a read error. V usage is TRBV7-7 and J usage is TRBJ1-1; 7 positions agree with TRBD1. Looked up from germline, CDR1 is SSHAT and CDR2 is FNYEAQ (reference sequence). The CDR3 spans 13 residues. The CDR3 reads CASSAGTATEAFF. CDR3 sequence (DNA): TGTGCTAGCAGCGCCGGGACAGCCACTGAAGCTTTCTTT.

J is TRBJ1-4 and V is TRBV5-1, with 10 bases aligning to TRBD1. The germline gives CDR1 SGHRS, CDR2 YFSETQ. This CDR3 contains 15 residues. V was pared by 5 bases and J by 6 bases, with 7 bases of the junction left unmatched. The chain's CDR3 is CASRGTGTGDEKLFF. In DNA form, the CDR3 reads TGCGCCAGCAGGGGGACCGGGACAGGGGATGAAAAACTGTTTTTT.

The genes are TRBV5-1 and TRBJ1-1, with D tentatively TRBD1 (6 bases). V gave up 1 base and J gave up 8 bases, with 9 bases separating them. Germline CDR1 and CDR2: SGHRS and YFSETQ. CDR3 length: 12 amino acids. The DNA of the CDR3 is TGCGCCAGCAGCTTGACAGGGCTCGAAGCTTTCTTT. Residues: CASSLTGLEAFF. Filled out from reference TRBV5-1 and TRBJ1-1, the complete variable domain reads KAGVTQTPRYLIKTRGQQVTLSCSPISGHRSVSWYQQTPGQGLQFLFEYFSETQRNKGNFPGRFSGRQFSNSRSEMNVSTLELGDSALYLCASSLTGLEAFFGQGTRLTVV.

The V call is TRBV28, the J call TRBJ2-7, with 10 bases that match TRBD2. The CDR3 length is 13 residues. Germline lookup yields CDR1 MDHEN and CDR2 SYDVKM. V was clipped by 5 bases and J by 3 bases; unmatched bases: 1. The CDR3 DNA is TGTGCCAGCAGTAGGACTAGCGGCTACGAGCAGTACTTC. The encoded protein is CASSRTSGYEQYF.

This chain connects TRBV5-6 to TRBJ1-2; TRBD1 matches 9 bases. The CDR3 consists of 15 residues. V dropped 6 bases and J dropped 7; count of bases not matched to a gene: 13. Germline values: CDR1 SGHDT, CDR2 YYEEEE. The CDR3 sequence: CASTSGTGKFSGYTF. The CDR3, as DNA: TGTGCCAGCACTTCCGGGACAGGGAAATTTAGTGGCTACACCTTC. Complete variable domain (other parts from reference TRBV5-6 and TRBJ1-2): DAGVTQSPTHLIKTRGQQVTLRCSPKSGHDTVSWYQQALGQGPQFIFQYYEEEERQRGNFPDRFSGHQFPNYSSELNVNALLLGDSALYLCASTSGTGKFSGYTFGSGTRLTVV.

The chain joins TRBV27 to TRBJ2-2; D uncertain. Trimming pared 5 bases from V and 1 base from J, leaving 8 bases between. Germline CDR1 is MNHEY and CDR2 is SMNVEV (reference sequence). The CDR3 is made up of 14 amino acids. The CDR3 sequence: CASSVRQNTGELFF. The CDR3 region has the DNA TGTGCCAGCAGTGTAAGACAGAACACCGGGGAGCTGTTTTTT.

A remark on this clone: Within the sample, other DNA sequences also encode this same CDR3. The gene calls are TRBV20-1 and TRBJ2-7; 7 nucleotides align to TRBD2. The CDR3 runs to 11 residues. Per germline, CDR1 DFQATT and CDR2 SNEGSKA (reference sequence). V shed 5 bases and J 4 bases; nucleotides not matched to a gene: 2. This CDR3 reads CSAGGSYEQYF. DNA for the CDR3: TGCAGTGCTGGCGGGAGTTACGAGCAGTACTTC.

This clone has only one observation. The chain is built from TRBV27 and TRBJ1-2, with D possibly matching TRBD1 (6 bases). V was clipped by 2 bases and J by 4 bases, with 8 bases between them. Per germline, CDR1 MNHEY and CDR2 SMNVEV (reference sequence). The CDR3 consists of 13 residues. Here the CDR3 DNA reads TGTGCCAGCAGTTTAGGGGGGGCCTATGGCTACACCTTC. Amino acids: CASSLGGAYGYTF.

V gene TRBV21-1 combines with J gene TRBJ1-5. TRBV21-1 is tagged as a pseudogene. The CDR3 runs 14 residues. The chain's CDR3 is CAPGRGECNQPQHF. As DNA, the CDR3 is TGTGCCCCGGGGAGGGGGGAGTGCAATCAGCCCCAGCATTTT.

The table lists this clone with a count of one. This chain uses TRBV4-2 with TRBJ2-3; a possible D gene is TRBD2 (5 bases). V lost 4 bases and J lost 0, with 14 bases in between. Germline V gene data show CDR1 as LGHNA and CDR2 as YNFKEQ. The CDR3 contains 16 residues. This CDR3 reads CASSPRAAYSTDTQYF. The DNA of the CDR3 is TGTGCCAGCAGCCCAAGAGCGGCTTATAGCACAGATACGCAGTATTTT.